This T cell receptor (beta chain) is from a study of PD-1 blockade in mismatch repair-deficient tumors. General study results and limits: Tumor-resident clones, often undetectable pretreatment in blood, expanded then contracted after pembrolizumab.

Turning to this clone: Its matching antigen is unknown.

Libraries were prepared by immunoSEQ multiplex PCR; TCRdb keeps only in-frame clonotypes and omits some of them. The sample yields 120,000 or so clones, about 88% seen once. Every patient had mismatch repair deficiency by PCR or immunohistochemistry. TCRs were sequenced from three patients responding to pembrolizumab. The receptor was derived from an adult with mismatch repair-deficient cancer. The sequences come from peripheral blood, collected 44 weeks after starting pembrolizumab.

The CDR3 DNA follows: TGTGCAAGTCGCTTAAGGACAGTCTCTGGAAACACCATATATTTT. It yields the protein CASRLRTVSGNTIYF. The rearrangement uses TRBV12-2 and TRBJ1-3; the tabulated D call, TRBD1, remains unverified against the DNA. TRBV12-2 corresponds to a pseudogene. This CDR3 is built from 15 residues.